This TCR beta chain stems from a study of identical twins. Study results and caveats: Zero-insertion findings could be partly confounded by invariant cells (MAIT and iNKT cells).

Remarks on this clonotype: Its antigen is not identified.

cDNA carried unique molecular identifiers, and a universal primer site was added by template switching. MiXCR, run by TCRdb on the 5' RACE reads, gives a single entry per CDR3 protein. The sample has around 1.7 million distinct CDR3 sequences, 25% to 35% seen once. V lost 3 bases and J lost 2, with 10 bases in between. Germline V CDR1 and CDR2: KGHDR, SFDVKD. The CDR3 contains 15 residues. Sample: cord blood. The chain has TRBV24-1 and TRBJ1-5; no definite D call. The clonotype originates from a newborn girl in good health. CDR3 amino acids: CATSDQSTGNQPQHF. As DNA, the CDR3 is TGTGCCACCAGTGATCAGTCGACTGGCAATCAGCCCCAGCATTTT.